The 7 T cell receptor beta chains below were found in one sample sequenced in a study of shared clonotypes between healthy human individuals. TCRdb's table, derived via immunoSEQ multiplex PCR, lists solely in-frame clones and lacks some. Of 2 million to 2.5 million clones listed, about nine tenths are singletons. The specimen was naive CD4+ T cells from PBMCs. Documented subset: CD45RA+ positively selected. The source of these receptors is a young man in good health. Some clones in this sample may be carry-over from other donors' samples.

Note on this clone: The same CDR3 arises from other DNA sequences in this sample as well. This chain connects TRBV5-1 to TRBJ2-1, with D unresolved. Trimming removed 4 bases at V and 0 bases at J, with 11 bases between. Germline-derived CDR1 and CDR2 are SGHRS and YFSETQ. The CDR3 covers 15 residues. This CDR3 reads CASSVDSSSYNEQFF. Written as DNA, the CDR3 is TGCGCCAGCAGCGTCGACTCGAGCTCCTACAATGAGCAGTTCTTC.

The chain joins TRBV30 to TRBJ2-7; TRBD1 agrees at 9 bases. The CDR3 extends over 12 amino acids. V dropped 6 bases and J dropped 5; count of bases not matched to a gene: 5. Germline loops: CDR1 GTSNPN, CDR2 SVGIG (reference sequence). The CDR3 region has the DNA TGTGCCTGCCGGGACAGGGCCCACGAGCAGTACTTC. This gives the protein CACRDRAHEQYF.

This sequence joins TRBV27 and TRBJ1-1; 8 bases are shared with TRBD1. Germline V gives CDR1 MNHEY, CDR2 SMNVEV (reference sequence). The V gene end was trimmed by 1 base and the J gene end by 5 bases; junction bases not matched to a gene: 9. The CDR3 has 16 amino acids. The CDR3 sequence: CASSLFSGTGWTEAFF. The CDR3 coding sequence is TGTGCCAGCAGTTTATTTAGTGGGACAGGATGGACTGAAGCTTTCTTT.

The chain carries TRBV4-2 and TRBJ2-1, with TRBD2 matching 7 bases. The CDR3 has 20 residues. The V segment lost 1 base and the J segment 2 bases; nucleotides outside the gene matches: 17. The germline V gene encodes CDR1 LGHNA and CDR2 YNFKEQ. For the CDR3, the DNA is TGTGCCAGCAGCCAAGGAGAGGCTAGCGGATACCTCACCCCCTACAATGAGCAGTTCTTC. Its protein is CASSQGEASGYLTPYNEQFF.

The chain recombines TRBV7-2 with TRBJ2-3; 8 bases match TRBD2. The V segment lost 1 base and the J segment 8 bases; nucleotides outside the gene matches: 5. Germline-derived CDR1 and CDR2 are SGHTA and FQGNSA. This CDR3 has 14 residues. The CDR3 here is CASSLGTSRPTQYF. The CDR3 DNA reads TGTGCCAGCAGCTTAGGGACTAGCCGTCCTACGCAGTATTTT.

The sample holds a few counts of this clone. Other DNA sequences in the sample encode the same CDR3. V usage is TRBV28 and J usage is TRBJ2-7; D not resolved. This CDR3 comprises 12 residues. Trimming left V 1 base short and J 3 bases short, with 4 bases between. Germline CDR1 reads MDHEN; CDR2 reads SYDVKM. This chain's CDR3 is CASSLSGYEQYF. The CDR3 DNA is TGTGCCAGCAGTTTATCCGGCTACGAGCAGTACTTC. The complete variable domain, with remaining parts taken from reference TRBV28 and TRBJ2-7, reads DVKVTQSSRYLVKRTGEKVFLECVQDMDHENMFWYRQDPGLGLRLIYFSYDVKMKEKGDIPEGYSVSREKKERFSLILESASTNQTSMYLCASSLSGYEQYFGPGTRLTVT.

This CDR3 reads CAWTRRGVNQPQHF. CDR3 DNA sequence: TGTGCCTGGACCCGCAGGGGGGTGAATCAGCCCCAGCATTTT. The rearrangement links TRBV30 to TRBJ1-5; 7 bases are shared with TRBD1. The V segment lost 4 bases and the J segment 4 bases; nucleotides outside the gene matches: 7. The CDR3 covers 14 residues. The germline gives CDR1 GTSNPN, CDR2 SVGIG (reference sequence). Based on the CDR3 plus reference TRBV30 and TRBJ1-5, the full variable domain is SQTIHQWPATLVQPVGSPLSLECTVEGTSNPNLYWYRQAAGRGLQLLFYSVGIGQISSEVPQNLSASRPQDRQFILSSKKLLLSDSGFYLCAWTRRGVNQPQHFGDGTRLSIL.